The rows below give T cell receptor beta chains drawn from one sample of a study of blood T cell repertoires in COVID-19. TCRdb's table, derived via immunoSEQ multiplex PCR, lists solely in-frame clones and lacks some. The table records 250,000 or so clones, approximately 80% of them present only once. The sequenced sample was peripheral blood. These receptors all come from a man aged 40-55 years who had recovered from COVID-19. The CDR3 runs from the conserved cysteine through the conserved F or W. Fields, in order: clone size, D gene, J gene, V gene, CDR3 length, CDR3 DNA, CDR3 protein. A D gene is named only where the DNA matches it firmly. For some rows the clone size is stated as once, few or many, or as a class when expanded; others skip it.

abundance: NA
d_gene: NA
j_gene: TRBJ2-6
v_gene: TRBV7-8
len: 14
CDR3nt: TGTGCCAGCAGCTTAGTATCTGGGGCCAACGTCCTGACTTTC
CDR3aa: CASSLVSGANVLTF

abundance: NA
d_gene: TRBD1
j_gene: TRBJ2-1
v_gene: TRBV10-3
len: 14
CDR3nt: TGTGCCATCAGTTGGGACAGGGATAACAATGAGCAGTTCTTC
CDR3aa: CAISWDRDNNEQFF

abundance: NA
d_gene: NA
j_gene: TRBJ1-6
v_gene: TRBV3-1/TRBV3-2
len: 17
CDR3nt: TGTGCCAGCAGCATAGTAGCGGTATACTGGGGAAATTCACCCCTCCACTTT
CDR3aa: CASSIVAVYWGNSPLHF

abundance: NA
d_gene: TRBD1
j_gene: TRBJ2-7
v_gene: TRBV7-2
len: 14
CDR3nt: TGTGCCAGCAGCTTGTGGGACAGTGCCTACGAGCAGTACTTC
CDR3aa: CASSLWDSAYEQYF

abundance: NA
d_gene: TRBD2
j_gene: TRBJ2-7
v_gene: TRBV7-2
len: 14
CDR3nt: TGTGCCAGCAGCTTTTCTACGGGGGGGAACGAGCAGTACTTC
CDR3aa: CASSFSTGGNEQYF

abundance: NA
d_gene: NA
j_gene: TRBJ2-3
v_gene: TRBV6-1
len: 13
CDR3nt: TGTGCCAGCAGTGAAGCACGAGGGGATACGCAGTATTTT
CDR3aa: CASSEARGDTQYF

abundance: NA
d_gene: TRBD1
j_gene: TRBJ2-7
v_gene: TRBV19
len: 16
CDR3nt: TGTGCCAGTAGTATACGGGGTCCGGGACAGTCCTACGAGCAGTACTTC
CDR3aa: CASSIRGPGQSYEQYF

abundance: NA
d_gene: TRBD1
j_gene: TRBJ1-3
v_gene: TRBV5-5
len: 15
CDR3nt: TGTGCCAGCAGCGCGACAGGGGTATATCGGAACACCATATATTTT
CDR3aa: CASSATGVYRNTIYF

abundance: NA
d_gene: NA
j_gene: TRBJ1-2
v_gene: TRBV9
len: 17
CDR3nt: TGTGCCAGCAGCGTAGCTCAGGGCCCCTCAGGCCGATATGGCTACACCTTC
CDR3aa: CASSVAQGPSGRYGYTF

abundance: NA
d_gene: NA
j_gene: TRBJ1-1
v_gene: TRBV7-2
len: 12
CDR3nt: TGTGCCAGCAGCCCCCATGTGGCGAGGGCTTTCTTT
CDR3aa: CASSPHVARAFF

abundance: NA
d_gene: NA
j_gene: TRBJ2-3
v_gene: TRBV5-4
len: 15
CDR3nt: TGTGCCAGCAGCCGACCCTCTGGACGGGGAGATACGCAGTATTTT
CDR3aa: CASSRPSGRGDTQYF

abundance: NA
d_gene: NA
j_gene: TRBJ2-5
v_gene: TRBV19
len: 14
CDR3nt: TGTGCCAGTTCCCGCCAGGGGGGACTGGAGACCCAGTACTTC
CDR3aa: CASSRQGGLETQYF

abundance: few
d_gene: TRBD1
j_gene: TRBJ1-2
v_gene: TRBV29-1
len: 13
CDR3nt: TGCAGCGTCGCCATGGGACAGGGGTATGGCTACACCTTC
CDR3aa: CSVAMGQGYGYTF

abundance: NA
d_gene: TRBD1
j_gene: TRBJ1-2
v_gene: TRBV6-6
len: 14
CDR3nt: TGTGCCAGCACCGATAAAACGGGACAGGCTGGCTACACCTTC
CDR3aa: CASTDKTGQAGYTF

abundance: NA
d_gene: NA
j_gene: TRBJ2-4
v_gene: TRBV19
len: 15
CDR3nt: TGTGCCAGTAGTATAACGGGGGGCCTCGGAAACATTCAGTACTTC
CDR3aa: CASSITGGLGNIQYF

abundance: NA
d_gene: TRBD1
j_gene: TRBJ2-7
v_gene: TRBV5-1
len: 14
CDR3nt: TGCGCCAGCAGCTTGTTGGGGACAGGGGACGAGCAGTACTTC
CDR3aa: CASSLLGTGDEQYF

abundance: NA
d_gene: NA
j_gene: TRBJ1-1
v_gene: TRBV5-5
len: 15
CDR3nt: TGTGCCAGCAGCCACCGGTCTTTATCGAACACTGAAGCTTTCTTT
CDR3aa: CASSHRSLSNTEAFF

abundance: once
d_gene: NA
j_gene: TRBJ2-1
v_gene: TRBV10-1
len: 15
CDR3nt: TGCGCCAGCAGTCCGCAGGGAAGTACCCACAATGAGCAGTTCTTC
CDR3aa: CASSPQGSTHNEQFF

abundance: NA
d_gene: TRBD1
j_gene: TRBJ2-4
v_gene: TRBV6-9
len: 19
CDR3nt: TGTGCCAGCAGCCATCGACAGGGGGCTACCGATGGGACCAAAAACATTCAGTACTTC
CDR3aa: CASSHRQGATDGTKNIQYF

abundance: NA
d_gene: NA
j_gene: TRBJ2-1
v_gene: TRBV7-9
len: 16
CDR3nt: TGTGCCAGCAGCTTGGGGACTCCGGGAGCAAGGAATGAGCAGTTCTTC
CDR3aa: CASSLGTPGARNEQFF

abundance: NA
d_gene: NA
j_gene: TRBJ2-7
v_gene: TRBV28
len: 16
CDR3nt: TGTGCCAGCAGTGGGAGTGGGAGTGAGACATGGGGCGAGCAGTACTTC
CDR3aa: CASSGSGSETWGEQYF

abundance: NA
d_gene: NA
j_gene: TRBJ2-7
v_gene: TRBV19
len: 16
CDR3nt: TGTGCCAGTAGATTCCAGGGGCAAAATGTTGTTTACGAGCAGTACTTC
CDR3aa: CASRFQGQNVVYEQYF

abundance: once
d_gene: TRBD1
j_gene: TRBJ1-1
v_gene: TRBV5-8
len: 15
CDR3nt: TGTGCCAGGTATGGGACAGGGGCGTTGAGCACTGAAGCTTTCTTT
CDR3aa: CARYGTGALSTEAFF

abundance: NA
d_gene: NA
j_gene: TRBJ1-1
v_gene: TRBV6-4
len: 17
CDR3nt: TGTGCCAGCCCGACCTTGGGGCAGATTGCCCTCTACACTGAAGCTTTCTTT
CDR3aa: CASPTLGQIALYTEAFF

abundance: NA
d_gene: TRBD1
j_gene: TRBJ1-2
v_gene: TRBV12-5
len: 18
CDR3nt: TGTGCTAGTGGTTTGGTAACAAACCGGGACAGGGGGCATTATGGCTACACCTTC
CDR3aa: CASGLVTNRDRGHYGYTF

abundance: NA
d_gene: TRBD1
j_gene: TRBJ1-2
v_gene: TRBV2
len: 14
CDR3nt: TGTGCCAGCAGTACTCACAGGGGGGACGATGGCTACACCTTC
CDR3aa: CASSTHRGDDGYTF

abundance: NA
d_gene: NA
j_gene: TRBJ1-5
v_gene: TRBV4-3
len: 15
CDR3nt: TGCGCCAGCAGCCAAGACAGGTCGTCCAGTGGGCCCCAGCATTTT
CDR3aa: CASSQDRSSSGPQHF

abundance: NA
d_gene: TRBD2
j_gene: TRBJ2-7
v_gene: TRBV29-1
len: 12
CDR3nt: TGCAGCGTTGTGGGGGGGGCCTACGAGCAGTACTTC
CDR3aa: CSVVGGAYEQYF

abundance: NA
d_gene: TRBD1
j_gene: TRBJ1-5
v_gene: TRBV5-6
len: 14
CDR3nt: TGTGCCAGCAGCCCCGACAGGGGTCGACAGCCCCAGCATTTT
CDR3aa: CASSPDRGRQPQHF

abundance: NA
d_gene: NA
j_gene: TRBJ2-1
v_gene: TRBV6-4
len: 13
CDR3nt: TGTGCCAGCAGTGTATCGAGGATGGATGAGCAGTTCTTC
CDR3aa: CASSVSRMDEQFF

abundance: once
d_gene: NA
j_gene: TRBJ1-4
v_gene: TRBV30
len: 14
CDR3nt: TGTGCCTGGACAAAAGGACAGTCTAATGAAAAACTGTTTTTT
CDR3aa: CAWTKGQSNEKLFF

abundance: NA
d_gene: TRBD2
j_gene: TRBJ2-3
v_gene: TRBV18
len: 15
CDR3nt: TGTGCCAGCTCACAGACTAGCGGTCGCACAGATACGCAGTATTTT
CDR3aa: CASSQTSGRTDTQYF

abundance: NA
d_gene: NA
j_gene: TRBJ2-7
v_gene: TRBV12-5
len: 16
CDR3nt: TGTGCTAGTGGTTTGGTTCGCTTAGGGAGGACCTACGAGCAGTACTTC
CDR3aa: CASGLVRLGRTYEQYF

abundance: NA
d_gene: TRBD1
j_gene: TRBJ1-4
v_gene: TRBV7-2
len: 14
CDR3nt: TGTGCCAGCAGCCCGCAGGGGGCAAATGAAAAACTGTTTTTT
CDR3aa: CASSPQGANEKLFF

abundance: NA
d_gene: TRBD2
j_gene: TRBJ2-7
v_gene: TRBV4-1
len: 19
CDR3nt: TGCGCCAGCAGCCGGGAACTAGCGGGAGGATCATCCAACTCCTACGAGCAGTACTTC
CDR3aa: CASSRELAGGSSNSYEQYF

abundance: NA
d_gene: TRBD1
j_gene: TRBJ1-1
v_gene: TRBV2
len: 14
CDR3nt: TGTGCCAGCAGATTAACAGGGGATAGCACTGAAGCTTTCTTT
CDR3aa: CASRLTGDSTEAFF

abundance: NA
d_gene: NA
j_gene: TRBJ2-3
v_gene: TRBV4-3
len: 14
CDR3nt: TGCGCCAGCAGCCAAAGGCAGGAGGGAAATACGCAGTATTTT
CDR3aa: CASSQRQEGNTQYF

abundance: NA
d_gene: TRBD2
j_gene: TRBJ2-2
v_gene: TRBV2
len: 13
CDR3nt: TGTGCCAGCAGTGAATTAGCGGGAGTGGAGCTGTTTTTT
CDR3aa: CASSELAGVELFF

abundance: NA
d_gene: NA
j_gene: TRBJ1-5
v_gene: TRBV5-8
len: 13
CDR3nt: TGTGCCAGCAGCTCAGGGAGGCCTCAGCCCCAGCATTTT
CDR3aa: CASSSGRPQPQHF

abundance: NA
d_gene: NA
j_gene: TRBJ1-2
v_gene: TRBV5-1
len: 15
CDR3nt: TGCGCCAGCAGCTTGATGGGTGGGGAGAACTATGGCTACACCTTC
CDR3aa: CASSLMGGENYGYTF

abundance: NA
d_gene: TRBD2
j_gene: TRBJ2-3
v_gene: TRBV19
len: 16
CDR3nt: TGTGCCAGTAGGTGGACTAGCGGGGGGTCATCAGATACGCAGTATTTT
CDR3aa: CASRWTSGGSSDTQYF

abundance: NA
d_gene: NA
j_gene: TRBJ2-7
v_gene: TRBV7-9
len: 15
CDR3nt: TGTGCCAGCAGCTTCCATCAGCGAAGCTCCTACGAGCAGTACTTC
CDR3aa: CASSFHQRSSYEQYF

abundance: NA
d_gene: TRBD1
j_gene: TRBJ2-7
v_gene: TRBV29-1
len: 13
CDR3nt: TGCAGCGCCGACAGGGGGGAAATGGGGGAGCAGTACTTC
CDR3aa: CSADRGEMGEQYF

abundance: NA
d_gene: NA
j_gene: TRBJ2-7
v_gene: TRBV29-1
len: 12
CDR3nt: TGCAGCGTTGGGACAGTGAGGGGCGAGCAGTACTTC
CDR3aa: CSVGTVRGEQYF

abundance: NA
d_gene: NA
j_gene: TRBJ2-7
v_gene: TRBV18
len: 15
CDR3nt: TGTGCCAGCTCACCAGGGACTCCTGACTCCTACGAGCAGTACTTC
CDR3aa: CASSPGTPDSYEQYF

abundance: NA
d_gene: TRBD1
j_gene: TRBJ1-6
v_gene: TRBV6-5
len: 14
CDR3nt: TGTGCCAGCAGGCCGGGGACAGGAGATTCACCCCTCCACTTT
CDR3aa: CASRPGTGDSPLHF

abundance: NA
d_gene: TRBD1
j_gene: TRBJ2-1
v_gene: TRBV27
len: 17
CDR3nt: TGTGCCAGCAGTTTCAGAACCCCGGGACAGGGGTTCAATGAGCAGTTCTTC
CDR3aa: CASSFRTPGQGFNEQFF

abundance: NA
d_gene: NA
j_gene: TRBJ1-1
v_gene: TRBV10-3
len: 14
CDR3nt: TGTGCCATCACCTCGGCAGGGGCCGGCACTGAAGCTTTCTTT
CDR3aa: CAITSAGAGTEAFF

abundance: many
d_gene: NA
j_gene: TRBJ1-1
v_gene: TRBV28
len: 16
CDR3nt: TGTGCCAGCAGTTCCCCCTCAGCTAGGAGGAACACTGAAGCTTTCTTT
CDR3aa: CASSSPSARRNTEAFF

abundance: NA
d_gene: TRBD1
j_gene: TRBJ1-2
v_gene: TRBV18
len: 15
CDR3nt: TGTGCCAGCTCACCGTTTACAGGGGGCGCGGAGGGCTACACCTTC
CDR3aa: CASSPFTGGAEGYTF

abundance: NA
d_gene: NA
j_gene: TRBJ1-3
v_gene: TRBV2
len: 14
CDR3nt: TGTGCCAGCAGCCCACAGGGTGCTGGAAACACCATATATTTT
CDR3aa: CASSPQGAGNTIYF

abundance: NA
d_gene: TRBD2
j_gene: TRBJ2-7
v_gene: TRBV5-4
len: 18
CDR3nt: TGTGCCAGCAGCGACGATGCGGGGGGCGCATTGAGCTTCTACGAGCAGTACTTC
CDR3aa: CASSDDAGGALSFYEQYF

abundance: once
d_gene: TRBD1
j_gene: TRBJ1-1
v_gene: TRBV30
len: 13
CDR3nt: TGTGCCTGGAGTCCACAACAGGGGAGTGAAGCTTTCTTT
CDR3aa: CAWSPQQGSEAFF

abundance: NA
d_gene: NA
j_gene: TRBJ1-5
v_gene: TRBV6-5
len: 15
CDR3nt: TGTGCCAGCAGTTACTCAGTATGGGCCAGTCAGCCCCAGCATTTT
CDR3aa: CASSYSVWASQPQHF

abundance: NA
d_gene: TRBD2
j_gene: TRBJ2-2
v_gene: TRBV4-1
len: 19
CDR3nt: TGCGCCAGCAGCCACACTAAGGGACTAGCGGGAGGCGGCACCGGGGAGCTGTTTTTT
CDR3aa: CASSHTKGLAGGGTGELFF

abundance: NA
d_gene: NA
j_gene: TRBJ2-5
v_gene: TRBV2
len: 13
CDR3nt: TGTGCCAGCAGTGAATCGATCCGGGAGACCCAGTACTTC
CDR3aa: CASSESIRETQYF